This T cell receptor (beta chain) came from a study of blood T cell repertoires in COVID-19. Study processing details: Estimation of nucleated cell counts relied on the amplification of reference gene primers. Profiling relied on immunoSEQ multiplex PCR, and the TCRdb table lists in-frame clones only, not all of them. V and J calls and clone size follow that table, whereas D and trimming were derived from the DNA. Of over 100,000 clones in the sample, about 76% were seen once. Germline V gene sequence: CDR1 LNHDA, CDR2 SQIVND (reference sequence). The CDR3 is 15 residues long. Germline trimming cut 8 bases from V and 3 bases from J; bases unmatched to any gene: 10.

The origin of this receptor is an older woman with active or convalescent COVID-19. The chain recombines TRBV19 with TRBJ1-5; 7 nucleotides match TRBD1. The sample comprised peripheral blood. CDR3 nucleotide sequence: TGTGCCAGTGAAAGTTTGGACAGGAACAATCAGCCCCAGCATTTT. Protein product: CASESLDRNNQPQHF.